This TCR beta chain was sequenced for a study of blood T cell repertoires in COVID-19. Germline assignment: CDR1 MDHEN and CDR2 SYDVKM. The CDR3 consists of 15 residues. V was clipped by 3 bases and J by 5 bases; unmatched bases: 9. Method: immunoSEQ multiplex PCR; TCRdb's copy keeps in-frame clones and lacks some. Among under 200,000 clones, roughly 90% were seen once, and the ten largest hold approximately 0.48%. The origin of this receptor is a man between 45 and 60 years old with acute or convalescent COVID-19. The chain has TRBV28 and TRBJ1-1, with 7 bases matching TRBD1. Sequencing was performed on peripheral blood. CDR3 sequence reads: CASSLTRQGRTEAFF. CDR3 nucleotides: TGTGCCAGCAGTTTGACCCGACAGGGTCGAACTGAAGCTTTCTTT.